The rows below give T cell receptor beta chains drawn from one sample of a study of post-analysis software for immune sequencing data. TCRdb re-analysed the PCR reads in MiXCR, keeping a single row per CDR3 protein. The table has hundreds of thousands of distinct CDR3 sequences, 55% to 60% seen once. Sequencing was carried out using blood. Source of these receptors: a girl aged 2-9 years with multiple sclerosis. Each CDR3 is given with its conserved first and last residue. D genes are given only for firm matches. The size of a clone is reported for some rows only, either as once, few or many, or as a class for expanded clones.

d_call: NA; clone_size: NA; j_call: TRBJ1-2; v_call: TRBV20-1; cdr3_aa: CSASLGEGGYTF; cdr3_nt: TGCAGTGCTAGTTTGGGGGAAGGTGGCTACACCTTC
d_call: TRBD2; clone_size: few; j_call: TRBJ2-5; v_call: TRBV5-1; cdr3_aa: CASSLFGRGSSQETQYF; cdr3_nt: TGCGCCAGCAGCCTATTCGGGCGGGGGAGCTCCCAAGAGACCCAGTACTTC
d_call: NA; clone_size: few; j_call: TRBJ2-3; v_call: TRBV4-1; cdr3_aa: CASSQVGGRGADTQYF; cdr3_nt: TGCGCCAGCAGCCAAGTTGGCGGCAGGGGCGCAGATACGCAGTATTTT
d_call: NA; clone_size: NA; j_call: TRBJ1-1; v_call: TRBV20-1; cdr3_aa: CSVNRGFGTEAFF; cdr3_nt: TGCAGTGTTAATAGGGGTTTTGGAACTGAAGCTTTCTTT
d_call: NA; clone_size: NA; j_call: TRBJ1-4; v_call: TRBV12-3/TRBV12-4; cdr3_aa: CASSQTFEKLFF; cdr3_nt: TGTGCCAGCAGCCAGACGTTTGAAAAACTGTTTTTT
d_call: NA; clone_size: NA; j_call: TRBJ2-1; v_call: TRBV7-9; cdr3_aa: CASSSSRGGSYNEQFF; cdr3_nt: TGTGCCAGCAGCTCGTCTCGTGGGGGCTCCTACAATGAGCAGTTCTTC
d_call: NA; clone_size: NA; j_call: TRBJ2-2; v_call: TRBV12-5; cdr3_aa: CASGLYGADAGELFF; cdr3_nt: TGTGCTAGTGGTTTGTACGGGGCCGACGCCGGGGAGCTGTTTTTT
d_call: NA; clone_size: few; j_call: TRBJ2-5; v_call: TRBV29-1; cdr3_aa: CSVGGNQETQYF; cdr3_nt: TGCAGCGTGGGGGGAAACCAAGAGACCCAGTACTTC
d_call: NA; clone_size: NA; j_call: TRBJ2-3; v_call: TRBV11-2; cdr3_aa: CASSLQVGGTDTQYF; cdr3_nt: TGTGCCAGCAGCTTACAGGTGGGGGGCACAGATACGCAGTATTTT
d_call: TRBD2; clone_size: NA; j_call: TRBJ2-1; v_call: TRBV15; cdr3_aa: CATSRGGTTNEQFF; cdr3_nt: TGTGCCACCAGCAGGGGCGGGACTACCAATGAGCAGTTCTTC
d_call: NA; clone_size: few; j_call: TRBJ1-4; v_call: TRBV5-5; cdr3_aa: CASSLYGDGNEKLFF; cdr3_nt: TGTGCCAGCAGCTTGTACGGGGACGGGAATGAAAAACTGTTTTTT
d_call: NA; clone_size: NA; j_call: TRBJ2-3; v_call: TRBV20-1; cdr3_aa: CSARSPLLGSTDTQYF; cdr3_nt: TGCAGTGCTAGGTCCCCACTACTAGGAAGCACAGATACGCAGTATTTT
d_call: NA; clone_size: NA; j_call: TRBJ2-7; v_call: TRBV5-1; cdr3_aa: CASRLQGRDEQYF; cdr3_nt: TGCGCCAGCAGGTTACAGGGGAGGGACGAGCAGTACTTC
d_call: NA; clone_size: NA; j_call: TRBJ2-1; v_call: TRBV29-1; cdr3_aa: CSVLTLSWNEQFF; cdr3_nt: TGCAGCGTTCTGACACTGAGCTGGAATGAGCAGTTCTTT
d_call: TRBD1; clone_size: once; j_call: TRBJ1-2; v_call: TRBV29-1; cdr3_aa: CSTRQGSNYGYTF; cdr3_nt: TGCAGCACCAGACAGGGGTCTAACTATGGCTACACCTTC
d_call: NA; clone_size: NA; j_call: TRBJ1-1; v_call: TRBV20-1; cdr3_aa: CSAERMNTEAFF; cdr3_nt: TGCAGTGCCGAACGCATGAACACTGAAGCTTTCTTT
d_call: NA; clone_size: few; j_call: TRBJ1-2; v_call: TRBV7-2; cdr3_aa: CASSLDNTASYGYTF; cdr3_nt: TGTGCCAGCAGCTTAGACAACACGGCGAGCTATGGCTACACCTTC
d_call: TRBD2; clone_size: NA; j_call: TRBJ2-7; v_call: TRBV5-1; cdr3_aa: CASSLGGGGSSYEQYF; cdr3_nt: TGCGCCAGCAGCTTGGGCGGGGGAGGGAGCTCCTACGAGCAGTACTTC
d_call: TRBD2; clone_size: NA; j_call: TRBJ2-1; v_call: TRBV20-1; cdr3_aa: CSADPTSGYNEQFF; cdr3_nt: TGCAGTGCTGACCCAACTAGCGGGTACAATGAGCAGTTCTTC
d_call: TRBD1; clone_size: NA; j_call: TRBJ1-1; v_call: TRBV7-9; cdr3_aa: CASQGGTEAFF; cdr3_nt: TGTGCCAGTCAGGGGGGTACTGAAGCTTTCTTT
d_call: NA; clone_size: NA; j_call: TRBJ2-7; v_call: TRBV6-5; cdr3_aa: CASIPWEQYF; cdr3_nt: TGTGCCAGTATTCCGTGGGAGCAGTACTTC
d_call: NA; clone_size: NA; j_call: TRBJ2-6; v_call: TRBV28; cdr3_aa: CASSLPLGGSSSGANVLTF; cdr3_nt: TGTGCCAGCAGTTTACCCTTAGGGGGTTCTAGCTCTGGGGCCAACGTCCTGACTTTC
d_call: TRBD1; clone_size: NA; j_call: TRBJ1-2; v_call: TRBV7-9; cdr3_aa: CASSLAGQGAGYGYTF; cdr3_nt: TGTGCCAGCAGCTTAGCAGGGCAGGGGGCAGGTTATGGCTACACCTTC
d_call: NA; clone_size: NA; j_call: TRBJ1-2; v_call: TRBV6-6; cdr3_aa: CASSYQANYGYTF; cdr3_nt: TGTGCCAGCAGTTACCAGGCAAACTATGGCTACACCTTC
d_call: TRBD1; clone_size: NA; j_call: TRBJ1-2; v_call: TRBV29-1; cdr3_aa: CSVPDREKGYTF; cdr3_nt: TGCAGCGTCCCCGACAGGGAGAAAGGCTACACCTTC
d_call: NA; clone_size: NA; j_call: TRBJ2-3; v_call: TRBV3-1; cdr3_aa: CASSPHVTYTDTQYF; cdr3_nt: TGTGCCAGCAGCCCTCACGTTACGTACACAGATACGCAGTATTTT
d_call: TRBD1; clone_size: NA; j_call: TRBJ2-1; v_call: TRBV12-3/TRBV12-4; cdr3_aa: CASSFRQGSANEQFF; cdr3_nt: TGTGCCAGCAGTTTTCGACAGGGGTCTGCCAATGAGCAGTTCTTC
d_call: NA; clone_size: NA; j_call: TRBJ1-1; v_call: TRBV29-1; cdr3_aa: CSVEGQKRVSTEAFF; cdr3_nt: TGCAGCGTTGAAGGACAAAAAAGGGTAAGCACTGAAGCTTTCTTT
d_call: NA; clone_size: few; j_call: TRBJ2-1; v_call: TRBV4-1; cdr3_aa: CASSQAQTAYNEQFF; cdr3_nt: TGCGCCAGCAGCCAAGCTCAGACAGCCTACAATGAGCAGTTCTTC
d_call: TRBD1; clone_size: few; j_call: TRBJ2-1; v_call: TRBV29-1; cdr3_aa: CSVPTGDNYNEQFF; cdr3_nt: TGCAGCGTACCGACAGGGGATAACTACAATGAGCAGTTCTTC
d_call: NA; clone_size: few; j_call: TRBJ2-3; v_call: TRBV7-2; cdr3_aa: CASSLARAGITDTQYF; cdr3_nt: TGTGCCAGCAGCTTAGCTAGGGCGGGGATCACAGATACGCAGTATTTT
d_call: NA; clone_size: NA; j_call: TRBJ2-1; v_call: TRBV10-3; cdr3_aa: CAIRDAGVGWLQFF; cdr3_nt: TGTGCCATCAGGGATGCAGGGGTTGGGTGGTTACAGTTCTTC
d_call: NA; clone_size: few; j_call: TRBJ2-2; v_call: TRBV20-1; cdr3_aa: CSATLNTGELFF; cdr3_nt: TGCAGTGCTACTTTAAACACCGGGGAGCTGTTTTTT
d_call: NA; clone_size: NA; j_call: TRBJ2-1; v_call: TRBV24-1; cdr3_aa: CATMGSSYNEQFF; cdr3_nt: TGTGCCACCATGGGTAGCTCCTACAATGAGCAGTTCTTC
d_call: TRBD2; clone_size: few; j_call: TRBJ2-1; v_call: TRBV20-1; cdr3_aa: CSARDQGGGAREQFF; cdr3_nt: TGCAGTGCTAGAGATCAAGGCGGGGGGGCCAGGGAGCAGTTCTTC
d_call: NA; clone_size: few; j_call: TRBJ1-2; v_call: TRBV29-1; cdr3_aa: CSIPGRDYGYTF; cdr3_nt: TGCAGCATTCCTGGGAGGGACTATGGCTACACCTTC
d_call: TRBD1; clone_size: few; j_call: TRBJ2-1; v_call: TRBV6-6; cdr3_aa: CASSGTGKLGEQFF; cdr3_nt: TGTGCCAGCTCAGGGACAGGGAAATTGGGTGAGCAGTTCTTC
d_call: TRBD2; clone_size: NA; j_call: TRBJ2-3; v_call: TRBV29-1; cdr3_aa: CSVALAGTDTQYF; cdr3_nt: TGCAGCGTTGCCCTAGCGGGGACAGATACGCAGTATTTT
d_call: TRBD2; clone_size: NA; j_call: TRBJ2-1; v_call: TRBV4-1; cdr3_aa: CASSSLAGERYNEQFF; cdr3_nt: TGCGCCAGCAGCTCCCTAGCGGGAGAAAGGTACAATGAGCAGTTCTTC
d_call: TRBD2; clone_size: NA; j_call: TRBJ2-5; v_call: TRBV20-1; cdr3_aa: CSARVAGGPESETQYF; cdr3_nt: TGCAGTGCTAGGGTGGCGGGGGGGCCAGAGTCGGAGACCCAGTACTTC
d_call: TRBD2; clone_size: NA; j_call: TRBJ2-7; v_call: TRBV18; cdr3_aa: CASSPGGYGYEQYF; cdr3_nt: TGTGCCAGCTCACCGGGAGGGTACGGGTACGAGCAGTACTTC
d_call: NA; clone_size: NA; j_call: TRBJ2-7; v_call: TRBV25-1; cdr3_aa: CASSESTDSSYEQYF; cdr3_nt: TGTGCCAGCAGTGAATCCACCGACAGTTCCTACGAGCAGTACTTC
d_call: NA; clone_size: few; j_call: TRBJ2-4; v_call: TRBV11-2; cdr3_aa: CASSFFTGPYVQYF; cdr3_nt: TGTGCCAGCAGCTTCTTTACAGGCCCCTACGTGCAGTACTTC
d_call: NA; clone_size: NA; j_call: TRBJ2-4; v_call: TRBV12-3/TRBV12-4; cdr3_aa: CASSPAERLYNIQYF; cdr3_nt: TGTGCCAGCTCCCCAGCGGAGAGACTGTACAACATTCAGTACTTC
d_call: NA; clone_size: NA; j_call: TRBJ2-7; v_call: TRBV15; cdr3_aa: CATSREGSGLDEQYF; cdr3_nt: TGTGCCACCAGCAGAGAGGGTTCGGGACTCGACGAGCAGTACTTC
d_call: NA; clone_size: NA; j_call: TRBJ1-4; v_call: TRBV20-1; cdr3_aa: CSARDTGGKLFF; cdr3_nt: TGCAGTGCTAGAGATACGGGGGGAAAACTGTTTTTT
d_call: TRBD1; clone_size: NA; j_call: TRBJ2-1; v_call: TRBV27; cdr3_aa: CTSRGTGGRIEQFF; cdr3_nt: TGTACCAGCAGGGGGACAGGGGGGAGAATTGAGCAGTTCTTC
d_call: NA; clone_size: NA; j_call: TRBJ2-5; v_call: TRBV4-3; cdr3_aa: CASSQEKQKETQYF; cdr3_nt: TGCGCCAGCAGTCAAGAGAAACAGAAAGAGACCCAGTACTTC
d_call: TRBD1; clone_size: NA; j_call: TRBJ2-5; v_call: TRBV5-1; cdr3_aa: CASSFPGQGEETQYF; cdr3_nt: TGCGCCAGCAGTTTTCCGGGACAGGGGGAGGAGACCCAGTACTTC
d_call: TRBD2; clone_size: NA; j_call: TRBJ2-1; v_call: TRBV5-1; cdr3_aa: CASSFPSPTDWRGGSYNEQFF; cdr3_nt: TGCGCCAGCAGCTTCCCCTCTCCTACAGACTGGCGGGGGGGATCCTACAATGAGCAGTTCTTC
d_call: NA; clone_size: once; j_call: TRBJ1-6; v_call: TRBV27; cdr3_aa: CASSLYRDSPLHF; cdr3_nt: TGTGCCAGCAGTTTGTACCGAGATTCACCCCTCCACTTT
d_call: TRBD1; clone_size: NA; j_call: TRBJ2-7; v_call: TRBV6-5; cdr3_aa: CASSQGQGKGEQYF; cdr3_nt: TGTGCCAGCAGCCAGGGACAGGGGAAGGGCGAGCAGTACTTC
d_call: TRBD2; clone_size: NA; j_call: TRBJ2-1; v_call: TRBV20-1; cdr3_aa: CSARLGGRANNEQFF; cdr3_nt: TGCAGTGCTAGACTAGGCGGGAGGGCCAACAATGAGCAGTTCTTC
d_call: TRBD1; clone_size: NA; j_call: TRBJ2-3; v_call: TRBV5-1; cdr3_aa: CASNPGGQGGGHTQYF; cdr3_nt: TGCGCCAGCAACCCTGGGGGACAGGGGGGCGGACATACGCAGTATTTT
d_call: NA; clone_size: few; j_call: TRBJ2-7; v_call: TRBV6-5; cdr3_aa: CASRKNRDGHYEQYF; cdr3_nt: TGTGCCAGCAGGAAAAACCGGGACGGCCACTACGAGCAGTACTTC
d_call: TRBD2; clone_size: few; j_call: TRBJ2-6; v_call: TRBV5-1; cdr3_aa: CASSLEEAGTISGANVLTF; cdr3_nt: TGCGCCAGCAGCTTGGAGGAAGCGGGGACTATCTCTGGGGCCAACGTCCTGACTTTC
d_call: NA; clone_size: NA; j_call: TRBJ2-5; v_call: TRBV5-1; cdr3_aa: CASSLRPGHQETQYF; cdr3_nt: TGCGCCAGCAGCTTAAGACCGGGTCACCAAGAGACCCAGTACTTC
d_call: NA; clone_size: few; j_call: TRBJ2-7; v_call: TRBV11-2; cdr3_aa: CASSLVSTRSSYEQYF; cdr3_nt: TGTGCCAGCAGCTTAGTTTCTACCAGGAGCTCCTACGAGCAGTACTTC
d_call: TRBD2; clone_size: NA; j_call: TRBJ2-7; v_call: TRBV7-2; cdr3_aa: CASSGGTSGSRAYEQYF; cdr3_nt: TGTGCCAGCAGCGGGGGGACTAGCGGGAGTAGGGCCTACGAGCAGTACTTC
d_call: TRBD2; clone_size: NA; j_call: TRBJ2-3; v_call: TRBV4-1; cdr3_aa: CASSPITSGSLDTQYF; cdr3_nt: TGCGCCAGCAGCCCGATAACTAGCGGGAGTTTAGATACGCAGTATTTT